Listed here are 28 T cell receptor beta chains from one sample, sequenced in a study of cytomegalovirus exposure and HLA in healthy donors. PCR involved 60 Vbeta and 13 Jbeta primers. Libraries were prepared by immunoSEQ multiplex PCR; TCRdb keeps only in-frame clonotypes and omits some of them. The sample shows around 100,000 clones, just under 70% of them seen only once. What was sequenced was PBMCs. The receptors stem from a man younger than 40 in good health and CMV-seropositive.

This clone has a handful of counts. The rearrangement uses TRBV19 and TRBJ1-5, with a weak D call TRBD1 (6 bases). The germline CDR1 and CDR2 sequences are LNHDA and SQIVND (reference sequence). The CDR3 is made up of 16 amino acids. Trimming left V 9 bases short and J 2 bases short, with 20 bases between. This CDR3 reads CARKKRDPGGNQPQHF. The DNA of the CDR3 is TGTGCCAGGAAGAAACGGGATCCAGGGGGCAATCAGCCCCAGCATTTT. Full variable domain (rest looked up from reference TRBV19 and TRBJ1-5): DGGITQSPKYLFRKEGQNVTLSCEQNLNHDAMYWYRQDPGQGLRLIYYSQIVNDFQKGDIAEGYSVSREKKESFPLTVTSAQKNPTAFYLCARKKRDPGGNQPQHFGDGTRLSIL.

J is TRBJ1-6 and V is TRBV5-4; 9 bases are shared with TRBD1. CDR1 is SGHNT, CDR2 YYREEE, per germline (reference sequence). J gave up 9 bases and V 2 bases, and 6 bases lay outside the gene matches. The CDR3 consists of 15 residues. In DNA form, the CDR3 reads TGTGCCAGCAGCTTATTCACAGGGGGCCGTTCACCCCTCCACTTT. Translated, it gives CASSLFTGGRSPLHF. Combining the CDR3 with reference TRBV5-4 and TRBJ1-6 gives the whole variable domain ETGVTQSPTHLIKTRGQQVTLRCSSQSGHNTVSWYQQALGQGPQFIFQYYREEENGRGNFPPRFSGLQFPNYSSELNVNALELDDSALYLCASSLFTGGRSPLHFGNGTRLTVT.

The chain combines TRBV6-1 with TRBJ2-1; TRBD2 matches at 11 bases. The V segment lost 4 bases and the J segment 7 bases; nucleotides outside the gene matches: 6. Per the germline V gene, CDR1 is MNHNS and CDR2 is SASEGT. The CDR3 is made up of 15 amino acids. CDR3 nucleotides: TGTGCCAGCAGTGTAATAGCGGGAGGGCCGAATGAGCAGTTCTTC. This gives the protein CASSVIAGGPNEQFF.

This sequence joins TRBV7-9 and TRBJ2-1; weak D call: TRBD1 (5 bases). The V end lost 7 bases, the J end lost 2 bases, and 15 bases lay between the germline ends. CDR3 size: 15 residues. In germline, CDR1 is SEHNR, CDR2 FQNEAQ (reference sequence). CDR3 protein: CASTELRGTYNEQFF. Here the CDR3 DNA reads TGTGCCAGCACCGAGCTAAGGGGTACCTACAATGAGCAGTTCTTC.

V usage is TRBV2 and J usage is TRBJ2-1, with D unclear. The V end was cut by 0 bases, the J end by 10 bases, with 13 bases between. This CDR3 has 14 residues. Germline V gives CDR1 SNHLY, CDR2 FYNNEI. In DNA, the CDR3 is TGTGCCAGCAGTGAAGCACACGGAGTTAGGGAGCAGTTCTTC. The encoded protein is CASSEAHGVREQFF. Full variable domain (outside the CDR3, taken from reference TRBV2 and TRBJ2-1): EPEVTQTPSHQVTQMGQEVILRCVPISNHLYFYWYRQILGQKVEFLVSFYNNEISEKSEIFDDQFSVERPDGSNFTLKIRSTKLEDSAMYFCASSEAHGVREQFFGPGTRLTVL.

This clone was seen a few times. V gene TRBV5-8 combines with J gene TRBJ1-1; possible D gene TRBD1, 6 bases. The CDR3 is 17 residues long. V dropped 0 bases and J dropped 0 bases, with 15 bases sitting between them. Per the germline V gene, CDR1 is SGHTS and CDR2 is YDEGEE. The CDR3: CASSLDRALEMNTEAFF. For the CDR3, the DNA is TGTGCCAGCAGCTTGGACAGGGCCTTGGAGATGAACACTGAAGCTTTCTTT.

This rearrangement joins TRBV5-1 to TRBJ1-1; D gene ambiguous. The ends were cut back, 1 base at V and 2 bases at J, with 9 bases in the middle. The CDR3 contains 14 residues. Germline lookup yields CDR1 SGHRS and CDR2 YFSETQ. The CDR3 nucleotides read TGCGCCAGCAGCTTGAACGGCGGAAACACTGAAGCTTTCTTT. It translates to CASSLNGGNTEAFF.

This chain joins TRBV9 and TRBJ2-4; D possibly corresponds to TRBD1 (6 bases). Trimming left V 0 bases short and J 7 bases short, with 14 bases between. Germline-derived CDR1 and CDR2 are SGDLS and YYNGEE. The CDR3 length is 15 residues. This chain's CDR3 is CASSVGVTQGNIQYF. Here the CDR3 DNA reads TGTGCCAGCAGCGTAGGTGTTACCCAGGGGAACATTCAGTACTTC.

This clone was found a few times. The CDR3 region has the DNA TGTGCCAGTAGTTCATCAGGGATCACCTATGGCTACACCTTC. Residues: CASSSSGITYGYTF. V is TRBV19 and J is TRBJ1-2, with D perhaps TRBD1 (5 bases). The CDR3 has 14 amino acids. Germline lookup yields CDR1 LNHDA and CDR2 SQIVND (reference sequence). The V gene lost 5 bases and the J gene lost 4 bases, with 14 bases spanning the gap.

The chain carries TRBV29-1 and TRBJ1-1, with no clear D. CDR3 size: 13 residues. Deletions cut 8 bases from V and 2 bases from J, with 15 bases between. Germline V gives CDR1 SQVTM, CDR2 ANQGSEA. Here the CDR3 reads CSSPREGNTEAFF. Here the CDR3 DNA reads TGCAGCTCCCCCAGAGAGGGCAACACTGAAGCTTTCTTT.

The chain is built from TRBV7-9 and TRBJ2-2, with TRBD1 as a possible D gene (5 bases). Germline V gene sequence: CDR1 SEHNR, CDR2 FQNEAQ (reference sequence). The length of the CDR3 is 16 residues. Trimming cost V 5 bases and J 0 bases, with 13 bases left between them. The DNA of the CDR3 is TGTGCCAGCAGCCCTCGCGAAGGGGCGAACACCGGGGAGCTGTTTTTT. Its protein product is CASSPREGANTGELFF.

This chain links TRBV7-3 with TRBJ2-1; no reliable D call. The CDR3 is 15 residues long. Germline values: CDR1 SGHTA, CDR2 FQGTGA. The ends were cut back, 2 bases at V and 4 bases at J, with 12 bases in the middle. The CDR3 reads CASSLYPTEYNEQFF. The CDR3, as DNA: TGTGCCAGCAGCTTATACCCGACGGAGTACAATGAGCAGTTCTTC.

The V gene is TRBV15, the J gene TRBJ2-7, with 7 bases matching TRBD1. The CDR3 has 17 amino acids. Losses at the gene ends were 0 bases for V and 3 bases for J; bases not matched to a gene: 11. Germline loops: CDR1 LNHNV, CDR2 YYDKDF (reference sequence). The CDR3 is CATSRDLPGQLNYEQYF. The CDR3 DNA reads as TGTGCCACCAGCAGAGATTTGCCGGGACAGCTGAACTACGAGCAGTACTTC.

This sequence joins TRBV7-9 and TRBJ2-7; TRBD1 matches at 7 bases. J was trimmed by 0 bases and V by 2 bases; bases with no gene match: 10. The CDR3 consists of 17 residues. Looked up from germline, CDR1 is SEHNR and CDR2 is FQNEAQ (reference sequence). The CDR3, as DNA: TGTGCCAGCAGCTTAACCCCGACAGGGTGGAGCTCCTACGAGCAGTACTTC. It encodes CASSLTPTGWSSYEQYF.

This chain links TRBV13 with TRBJ1-1; the D gene is possibly TRBD1 (5 bases). This CDR3 is 14 amino acids long. In germline, CDR1 is PRHDT, CDR2 FYEKMQ (reference sequence). Trimming cost V 0 bases and J 0 bases, with 5 bases left between them. The DNA for the CDR3 is TGTGCCAGCAGCTTAGGAGGGGTGAACACTGAAGCTTTCTTT. Its protein is CASSLGGVNTEAFF.

This clone was counted between two and nine times. This chain joins TRBV21-1 and TRBJ2-3; the table's D call of TRBD2 was not tested on the DNA. TRBV21-1 is termed a pseudogene. The CDR3 has 17 residues. CDR3 loop: CASSGHKGGSCTDTQYF. DNA for the CDR3: TGTGCCAGCAGCGGGCATAAGGGGGGGTCCTGTACAGATACGCAGTATTTT.

The chain links TRBV5-1 to TRBJ1-4, with D perhaps TRBD1 (6 bases). Germline-derived CDR1 and CDR2 are SGHRS and YFSETQ. The length of the CDR3 is 15 residues. The V end was cut by 0 bases, the J end by 6 bases, with 12 bases between. CDR3 sequence (DNA): TGCGCCAGCAGCTTGGGGGGACGACAGGATGAAAAACTGTTTTTT. Translation: CASSLGGRQDEKLFF.

Worth noting for this clone: One junction end disagrees with the germline gene, perhaps due to a read error. The gene calls are TRBV7-7 and TRBJ2-5; D is perhaps TRBD1 (6 bases). Germline CDR1 SSHAT, CDR2 FNYEAQ (reference sequence). The CDR3 consists of 14 residues. The CDR3 here is CASSLTRGGETQYF. In DNA form, the CDR3 reads TGTGCTAGCAGCTTAACCCGAGGGGGAGAGACCCAGTACTTC.

This clone has only a few counts. The V call is TRBV6-5, the J call TRBJ1-3, with a tentative D call TRBD1 (5 bases). Germline CDR1 and CDR2: MNHEY and SVGAGI. V gave up 6 bases and J gave up 0 bases, with 9 bases separating them. This CDR3 has 14 amino acids. CDR3 in amino acids: CASSGGVSGNTIYF. CDR3 bases: TGTGCCAGCAGCGGGGGAGTCTCTGGAAACACCATATATTTT.

The V gene is TRBV4-2, the J gene TRBJ2-5, with 11 bases aligning to TRBD2. Trimming removed 0 bases from V and 1 base from J; junction bases left unmatched: 4. CDR3 length equals 17 residues. Germline assignment: CDR1 LGHNA and CDR2 YNFKEQ. CDR3: CASSQDGLAGFQETQYF. The CDR3 nucleotides are TGTGCCAGCAGCCAAGATGGACTAGCGGGCTTCCAAGAGACCCAGTACTTC.

The genes are TRBV18 and TRBJ1-5; tentative D call: TRBD1 (6 bases). The length of the CDR3 is 16 residues. Per germline, CDR1 KGHSH and CDR2 LQKENI. Trimming cost V 0 bases and J 0 bases, with 9 bases left between them. The CDR3 nucleotides read TGTGCCAGCTCACCACCGGGCAGGGGTAGCAATCAGCCCCAGCATTTT. Encoded protein: CASSPPGRGSNQPQHF.

V gene TRBV10-1 combines with J gene TRBJ2-2; 8 positions agree with TRBD1. Germline CDR1 and CDR2: WNHNN and SYGVQD (reference sequence). V was clipped by 6 bases and J by 1 base; unmatched bases: 7. The CDR3 is made up of 16 amino acids. CDR3 residues: CASRPTGAGNTGELFF. For the CDR3, the DNA is TGCGCCAGCAGGCCGACAGGGGCAGGGAACACCGGGGAGCTGTTTTTT.

The rearrangement uses TRBV5-1 and TRBJ2-3, with 8 bases fitting TRBD2. The CDR3 has 15 residues. CDR1 is SGHRS and CDR2 is YFSETQ in the germline V gene. The trim removed 2 bases at V and 2 bases at J, leaving 4 bases unmatched. The CDR3 reads CASSFEAGDTDTQYF. In nucleotides, the CDR3 is TGCGCCAGCAGCTTTGAAGCGGGAGACACAGATACGCAGTATTTT. The variable domain in full, with the rest retrieved from reference TRBV5-1 and TRBJ2-3, is KAGVTQTPRYLIKTRGQQVTLSCSPISGHRSVSWYQQTPGQGLQFLFEYFSETQRNKGNFPGRFSGRQFSNSRSEMNVSTLELGDSALYLCASSFEAGDTDTQYFGPGTRLTVL.

The rearrangement uses TRBV27 and TRBJ1-4; 12 nucleotides match TRBD1. V dropped 5 bases and J dropped 4; count of bases not matched to a gene: 8. CDR1 MNHEY and CDR2 SMNVEV come from the germline V gene (reference sequence). The CDR3 consists of 17 residues. CDR3 nucleotides: TGTGCCAGCAGTACCGGGACAGGGGGCGGCATTAATGAAAAACTGTTTTTT. As protein: CASSTGTGGGINEKLFF.

V and J are TRBV29-1 and TRBJ2-4, with 7 positions matching TRBD2. Trimming took 4 bases from V and 0 from J; bases not matched to a gene: 6. Germline CDR1 SQVTM, CDR2 ANQGSEA. This CDR3 contains 15 residues. The CDR3 DNA reads as TGCAGCGTTGGGCTAGCGGATATAGCCAAAAACATTCAGTACTTC. As protein: CSVGLADIAKNIQYF.

This chain uses TRBV7-2 with TRBJ1-2, with no clear D. Trimming took off 0 bases at V and 8 bases at J, with 7 bases between the two ends. This CDR3 spans 12 amino acids. Germline loops: CDR1 SGHTA, CDR2 FQGNSA. The CDR3 nucleotides read TGTGCCAGCAGCTTAGCGCGATCCGGCTACACCTTC. This sequence encodes CASSLARSGYTF.

The rearrangement links TRBV28 to TRBJ1-2; tentatively, D is TRBD1 (5 bases). V was pared by 7 bases and J by 7 bases, with 25 bases between. This CDR3 has 16 amino acids. Germline lookup yields CDR1 MDHEN and CDR2 SYDVKM. The DNA of the CDR3 is TGTGCCAGCACCAAACCCCAGACAGCTGGTTATAGTGGCTACACCTTC. Translation gives CASTKPQTAGYSGYTF.

The genes are TRBV9 and TRBJ2-3; TRBD2 might be the D (5 bases). Germline values: CDR1 SGDLS, CDR2 YYNGEE. The V and J ends lost 5 bases and 3 bases respectively, with 10 bases between them. This CDR3 region has 13 residues. The DNA of the CDR3 is TGTGCCAGCAGAGCAGAGGGAACAGATACGCAGTATTTT. Translating gives CASRAEGTDTQYF.